This TCR beta chain appears in the sequencing data of a study of CD8+ T cells in alopecia areata. Germline loops: CDR1 MGHRA, CDR2 YSYEKL. The CDR3 has 14 amino acids. With 5 bases clipped from V and 2 bases from J, the junction kept 6 bases outside the gene matches. The sequencing template was cDNA reverse transcribed from extracted RNA. Assay used: immunoSEQ multiplex PCR; TCRdb lists only in-frame clones, some missing. The data show roughly 150,000 clones, with about 90% seen just once and roughly 15% held by the top ten. The chain is built from TRBV4-1 and TRBJ2-7, with 7 bases identical to TRBD2. The sample in question was CD8+ T cells sorted from blood, obtained at week 0. The TCR sequence derives from a human donor with alopecia areata. CDR3 residues: CASSTLGLAYEQYF. The DNA of the CDR3 is TGCGCCAGCAGCACACTAGGACTAGCCTACGAGCAGTACTTC.